Each of the 24 T cell receptor beta chains below was sequenced from the same sample in a study of blood T cell repertoires in COVID-19. The table came from immunoSEQ multiplex PCR; TCRdb's copy has only in-frame clones and leaves some out. The data show about 200,000 clones, with over 80% seen just once and 27% held by the top ten. Sequencing was performed on peripheral blood. The source of these receptors is a man aged 40-55 years with acute or convalescent COVID-19.

This rearrangement joins TRBV10-2 to TRBJ2-5; D unclear. Germline assignment: CDR1 WSHSY and CDR2 SAAADI. Trimming took 0 bases from V and 1 from J, leaving 6 bases between them. This CDR3 comprises 14 residues. Here the CDR3 reads CASSESGSQETQYF. CDR3 nucleotide sequence: TGCGCCAGCAGTGAGTCGGGCTCCCAAGAGACCCAGTACTTC.

This chain connects TRBV5-4 to TRBJ2-5, with D perhaps matching TRBD1 (6 bases). Trimming stripped 4 bases from V and 5 bases from J, with 12 bases between. The CDR3 length is 13 residues. In germline, CDR1 is SGHNT, CDR2 YYREEE (reference sequence). This CDR3 reads CASSNRVSETQYF. CDR3 sequence (DNA): TGTGCCAGCAGCAACAGGGTGTCTGAGACCCAGTACTTC.

The V gene is TRBV5-6, the J gene TRBJ2-1; D not certain. V lost 2 bases and J 3 bases, leaving 6 bases between the germline ends. The CDR3 length is 13 residues. From germline, CDR1 is SGHDT and CDR2 YYEEEE. The CDR3 spells CASSLSNYNEQFF. The CDR3 nucleotides read TGTGCCAGCAGCTTATCCAACTACAATGAGCAGTTCTTC.

This chain links TRBV7-9 with TRBJ2-5; weak D call: TRBD1 (5 bases). Germline V gene lookup returns CDR1 SEHNR and CDR2 FQNEAQ (reference sequence). The CDR3 has 15 amino acids. V was trimmed by 4 bases and J by 4 bases, leaving 16 bases between them. The DNA for the CDR3 is TGTGCCAGCAGCTCGACCCTTGGGGCGGCAGAGACCCAGTACTTC. It yields the protein CASSSTLGAAETQYF.

This chain uses TRBV4-1 with TRBJ2-7, with TRBD2 matching 13 bases. This CDR3 has 18 residues. The germline CDR1 and CDR2 sequences are MGHRA and YSYEKL. Trimming at V came to 1 base and at J to 2 bases, leaving 8 bases not matched to a gene. The CDR3 DNA is TGCGCCAGCAGCCAAGCGCATGGGACTAGCGGGATCCCCTACGAGCAGTACTTC. This translates into CASSQAHGTSGIPYEQYF.

This chain connects TRBV11-3 to TRBJ1-1; D might be TRBD1 (5 bases). Trimming stripped 5 bases from V and 4 bases from J, with 17 bases between. Looked up from germline, CDR1 is SGHNT and CDR2 is YENEEA. This CDR3 comprises 15 residues. CDR3 in amino acids: CASSQGRRAGTEAFF. In DNA form, the CDR3 reads TGTGCCAGCAGCCAGGGCCGGAGAGCAGGCACTGAAGCTTTCTTT.

The chain employs TRBV28 and TRBJ2-7, with TRBD2 matching over 8 bases. CDR1 MDHEN and CDR2 SYDVKM come from the germline V gene. The CDR3 covers 17 residues. The V gene end was trimmed by 2 bases and the J gene end by 2 bases; junction bases not matched to a gene: 11. The CDR3 reads CASSLDPGAGGTYEQYF. The CDR3 DNA is TGTGCCAGCAGTTTAGACCCTGGGGCGGGAGGTACCTACGAGCAGTACTTC.

The chain links TRBV7-9 to TRBJ1-6; 7 nucleotides match TRBD1. Per the germline V gene, CDR1 is SEHNR and CDR2 is FQNEAQ (reference sequence). The ends lost 2 bases at V and 9 bases at J; junction bases unmatched: 13. This CDR3 has 17 residues. The CDR3 DNA reads TGTGCCAGCAGCTTATCGGCCACCCAAAGGGGGCGTTCACCCCTCCACTTT. It encodes CASSLSATQRGRSPLHF.

The J gene is TRBJ1-1, the V gene TRBV4-3; 9 nucleotides match TRBD1. V lost 5 bases, J lost 5 bases, and 9 bases stayed unmatched. CDR1 LGHNA and CDR2 YSLEER come from the germline V gene. The CDR3 runs 15 residues. CDR3 region: CASSAEGQGWTEAFF. The CDR3 coding sequence is TGCGCCAGCAGCGCGGAGGGACAGGGTTGGACTGAAGCTTTCTTT.

V usage is TRBV3-1 (or the pseudogene TRBV3-2) and J usage is TRBJ1-1, with a weak D call TRBD1 (6 bases). CDR1 and CDR2 (germline): LGHDT, YNNKEL (reference sequence). The V gene lost 7 bases and the J gene lost 5 bases, with 14 bases spanning the gap. This CDR3 has 13 amino acids. The CDR3 here is CASTFTGLTEAFF. As DNA, the CDR3 is TGTGCCAGCACTTTTACAGGGTTAACTGAAGCTTTCTTT.

The chain joins TRBV6-5 to TRBJ1-5, with 8 bases fitting TRBD1. There are 15 residues in the CDR3. CDR1 MNHEY and CDR2 SVGAGI come from the germline V gene. V shed 6 bases and J 5 bases; nucleotides not matched to a gene: 9. CDR3 protein: CASRLTRGPDQPQHF. CDR3 nucleotide sequence: TGTGCCAGCAGGTTGACCAGGGGGCCGGATCAGCCCCAGCATTTT.

The chain combines TRBV10-3 with TRBJ1-1, with no clear D. The germline V gene encodes CDR1 ENHRY and CDR2 SYGVKD. Trimming pared 6 bases from V and 1 base from J, leaving 12 bases between. The CDR3 consists of 14 residues. The CDR3 is CAISYSDQNTEAFF. The CDR3 coding sequence is TGTGCCATCAGCTACAGTGATCAGAACACTGAAGCTTTCTTT.

This clone was counted only a few times. The chain links TRBV5-1 to TRBJ2-7, with TRBD2 matching over 11 bases. V shed 0 bases and J 2 bases; nucleotides not matched to a gene: 7. CDR3 length: 17 amino acids. Germline CDR1 reads SGHRS; CDR2 reads YFSETQ. CDR3 coding DNA: TGCGCCAGCAGCTTGGGAGGGGGACTAGCGGACCCCTACGAGCAGTACTTC. Encoded protein: CASSLGGGLADPYEQYF. The entire variable domain, with the rest obtained from reference TRBV5-1 and TRBJ2-7, is as follows: KAGVTQTPRYLIKTRGQQVTLSCSPISGHRSVSWYQQTPGQGLQFLFEYFSETQRNKGNFPGRFSGRQFSNSRSEMNVSTLELGDSALYLCASSLGGGLADPYEQYFGPGTRLTVT.

The chain is built from TRBV12-3 or TRBV12-4 and TRBJ1-4, with a possible D match to TRBD1 (5 bases). The V gene lost 3 bases and the J gene lost 10 bases, with 9 bases spanning the gap. CDR3 length: 12 residues. The CDR3 here is CASSFQGGKLFF. The CDR3 DNA follows: TGTGCCAGCAGTTTTCAGGGAGGAAAACTGTTTTTT.

The chain combines TRBV3-1 (or the pseudogene TRBV3-2) with TRBJ1-2; D is uncertain. CDR1 LGHDT and CDR2 YNNKEL come from the germline V gene (reference sequence). The CDR3 sequence is 15 residues long. Trimming stripped 3 bases from V and 2 bases from J, with 13 bases between. The CDR3 protein is CASSQHVTPNYGYTF. The DNA of the CDR3 is TGTGCCAGCAGCCAGCACGTCACACCCAACTATGGCTACACCTTC.

The rearrangement uses TRBV30 and TRBJ2-1; 8 bases are a match to TRBD2. V shed 1 base and J 4 bases; nucleotides not matched to a gene: 3. Germline V gives CDR1 GTSNPN, CDR2 SVGIG (reference sequence). CDR3 length: 14 residues. CDR3 region: CAWSGLAMYNEQFF. For the CDR3, the DNA is TGTGCCTGGAGTGGACTAGCGATGTACAATGAGCAGTTCTTC.

The chain is built from TRBV29-1 and TRBJ2-6; D is perhaps TRBD1 (6 bases). The CDR3 extends over 17 amino acids. Germline V lookup: CDR1 SQVTM, CDR2 ANQGSEA. Between the trimmed V and J ends, which lost 4 bases and 4 bases, there was a span of 20 bases. Here the CDR3 DNA reads TGCAGCGTTGTGCGGACAGAGGAGACGTCGGGGGCCAACGTCCTGACTTTC. Residues: CSVVRTEETSGANVLTF.

In this sample, this clone turned up a few times. V usage is TRBV4-1 and J usage is TRBJ1-1; D might be TRBD1 (6 bases). Trimming took off 3 bases at V and 9 bases at J, with 14 bases between the two ends. Germline V gene sequence: CDR1 MGHRA, CDR2 YSYEKL. The CDR3 is made up of 13 amino acids. The CDR3 nucleotides are TGCGCCAGCAGCCAGGATCCGGGACACAAAGCTTTCTTT. Residues: CASSQDPGHKAFF.

This chain uses TRBV29-1 with TRBJ2-5, with a tentative D call TRBD1 (6 bases). There are 14 residues in the CDR3. The ends were cut back, 3 bases at V and 5 bases at J, with 16 bases in the middle. The germline gives CDR1 SQVTM, CDR2 ANQGSEA. The CDR3 coding sequence is TGCAGCGTTGATCGGCAGGGGCTTCGGGAGACCCAGTACTTC. Protein sequence: CSVDRQGLRETQYF.

V usage is TRBV11-1 and J usage is TRBJ2-7; 9 nucleotides align to TRBD1. J was trimmed by 6 bases and V by 5 bases; bases with no gene match: 8. The length of the CDR3 is 14 residues. Germline V gene lookup returns CDR1 SGHAT and CDR2 FQDESV (reference sequence). This chain's CDR3 is CASSQGQGATEQYF. Written as DNA, the CDR3 is TGTGCCAGCAGCCAGGGACAGGGTGCAACCGAGCAGTACTTC.

The table lists this clone with a few counts. The CDR3 region is CASSEGQNTEAFF. The CDR3 nucleotides are TGTGCCAGCAGCGAGGGACAGAACACTGAAGCTTTCTTT. The chain joins TRBV9 to TRBJ1-1; maybe TRBD1 (6 bases). This CDR3 spans 13 amino acids. Trimming took off 3 bases at V and 1 base at J, with 7 bases between the two ends. Germline V gene lookup returns CDR1 SGDLS and CDR2 YYNGEE.

The J gene is TRBJ2-2, the V gene TRBV5-1; 8 bases agree with TRBD2. CDR3 length equals 15 residues. Looked up from germline, CDR1 is SGHRS and CDR2 is YFSETQ. V lost 2 bases and J lost 4; bases outside the gene matches: 4. The CDR3 DNA follows: TGCGCCAGCAGCTTTAGCGGGATGGGCACCGGGGAGCTGTTTTTT. It codes for CASSFSGMGTGELFF.

The chain links TRBV18 to TRBJ2-5; D is perhaps TRBD1 (6 bases). V was trimmed by 4 bases and J by 2 bases, leaving 11 bases between them. The CDR3 extends over 14 amino acids. Germline assignment: CDR1 KGHSH and CDR2 LQKENI. The DNA for the CDR3 is TGTGCCAGCTCACGAACGGGGACACAAGAGACCCAGTACTTC. Amino acid sequence: CASSRTGTQETQYF.

The genes are TRBV13 and TRBJ2-7, with TRBD2 matching over 13 bases. V shed 8 bases and J 3 bases; nucleotides not matched to a gene: 1. CDR1 and CDR2 from the germline V gene are PRHDT and FYEKMQ (reference sequence). CDR3 length: 13 residues. The CDR3 is CASGLAGDYEQYF. The CDR3 DNA follows: TGTGCCAGCGGACTAGCGGGAGACTACGAGCAGTACTTC. The entire variable domain, with the rest obtained from reference TRBV13 and TRBJ2-7, is as follows: AAGVIQSPRHLIKEKRETATLKCYPIPRHDTVYWYQQGPGQDPQFLISFYEKMQSDKGSIPDRFSAQQFSDYHSELNMSSLELGDSALYFCASGLAGDYEQYFGPGTRLTVT.